This T cell receptor (beta chain) was found in a study of T cell responses to AZD1222 COVID-19 vaccine. Study conclusions and caveats: Clonal diversity may have been underestimated in mostly white British donors. Reportedly, close to half of spike-specific TCRs are directed against unmutated variant regions.

With regard to this clone: Antigen specificity is unknown.

CDR1 and CDR2 from the germline V gene are WSHSY and SAAADI. J gave up 6 bases and V 4 bases, and 7 bases lay outside the gene matches. The CDR3 covers 14 residues. Only in-frame clones appear in the TCRdb table, and some are missing; sequencing was by immunoSEQ multiplex PCR. The sample holds about 160,000 clones; around 95% are singletons and the top ten take roughly 1.3%. The sample in question was peripheral blood, obtained on day 0 of AZD1222 vaccination. V usage is TRBV10-2 and J usage is TRBJ1-1, with TRBD1 matching 8 bases. The receptor was derived from an adult in good health. Here the CDR3 reads CASSGGQGIAEAFF. DNA for the CDR3: TGCGCCAGCAGTGGCGGACAGGGAATCGCTGAAGCTTTCTTT.